Reported below is one T cell receptor beta chain. As yet, its antigen is unknown. This sample is part of a study of OX40 agonist ivuxolimab in advanced cancers. At the level of the study: The diagnoses of dose-escalation patients were hepatocellular carcinoma, melanoma, renal cell or head and neck cancer.

The length of the CDR3 is 16 residues. Germline loops: CDR1 SGDLS, CDR2 YYNGEE. Losses at the gene ends were 0 bases for V and 6 bases for J; bases not matched to a gene: 9. The method was immunoSEQ multiplex PCR; TCRdb's version includes in-frame clones alone and lacks a portion of them. The data show roughly 69,000 clones, 91% seen once. Overall study findings and caveats: On average, CD8+ T cells showed a greater number of expanded clones than CD4+.

The sequencing used CD4+ or CD8+ T cells sorted from blood, collected in a trial of the OX40 agonist ivuxolimab. The V gene is TRBV9, the J gene TRBJ2-7, with TRBD2 identical over 10 bases. This TCR derives from an adult with an advanced solid tumor such as melanoma, head and neck, liver or kidney cancer. CDR3 region: CASSVVAAGGTGEQYF. CDR3 bases: TGTGCCAGCAGCGTAGTTGCAGCGGGAGGGACCGGCGAGCAGTACTTC. Variable domain in full (rest from reference TRBV9 and TRBJ2-7): DSGVTQTPKHLITATGQRVTLRCSPRSGDLSVYWYQQSLDQGLQFLIQYYNGEERAKGNILERFSAQQFPDLHSELNLSSLELGDSALYFCASSVVAAGGTGEQYFGPGTRLTVT.